These 23 T cell receptor beta chains came from one sample sequenced in a study of OX40 agonist ivuxolimab in advanced cancers. Measured with immunoSEQ multiplex PCR; TCRdb has only the in-frame clones, and not every one. Counted here are roughly 70,000 clones, approximately 83% occurring once; the ten biggest clones make up 0.6% to 0.8%. The sequencing here drew on CD4+ or CD8+ T cells sorted from blood, taken in a trial of the OX40 agonist ivuxolimab. All receptors come from an adult with an advanced solid tumor such as melanoma, head and neck, liver or kidney cancer.

CDR3 in amino acids: CASSPRKVAGAQPQHF. The CDR3 DNA sequence: TGTGCCAGCTCACCACGGAAGGTTGCAGGGGCTCAGCCCCAGCATTTT. The chain joins TRBV18 to TRBJ1-5; TRBD1 is a possible D gene (6 bases). Germline CDR1 and CDR2: KGHSH and LQKENI. V was trimmed by 1 base and J by 6 bases, leaving 16 bases between them. The CDR3 runs to 16 residues.

The V and J genes are TRBV11-3 and TRBJ2-3, with D possibly matching TRBD1 (5 bases). This CDR3 has 15 residues. The germline CDR1 and CDR2 sequences are SGHNT and YENEEA. V lost 5 bases to trimming and J lost 2 bases, with 14 bases between them. CDR3 nucleotides: TGTGCCAGCAGCCGAGTGACAGTTTTCACAGATACGCAGTATTTT. Translated: CASSRVTVFTDTQYF. Combining the CDR3 with reference TRBV11-3 and TRBJ2-3 gives the whole variable domain EAGVVQSPRYKIIEKKQPVAFWCNPISGHNTLYWYLQNLGQGPELLIRYENEEAVDDSQLPKDRFSAERLKGVDSTLKIQPAELGDSAVYLCASSRVTVFTDTQYFGPGTRLTVL.

V usage is TRBV27 and J usage is TRBJ1-5, with 7 nucleotides matching TRBD1. CDR3 length equals 14 residues. Germline values: CDR1 MNHEY, CDR2 SMNVEV (reference sequence). The J segment lost 4 bases and the V segment lost 6 bases, leaving 6 bases of the junction unmatched. CDR3 residues: CASSSGGTNQPQHF. The CDR3 region has the DNA TGTGCCAGCAGCTCAGGGGGGACAAATCAGCCCCAGCATTTT.

The genes are TRBV5-8 and TRBJ2-5; D may correspond to TRBD1 or TRBD2 (5 bases each). V was cut by 1 base and J by 5 bases, with 12 bases left in between. This CDR3 has 14 amino acids. The V gene's germline CDR1 is SGHTS and CDR2 YDEGEE. CDR3 sequence (DNA): TGTGCCAGCAGCTTGAATTTCGGGGCGGAGACCCAGTACTTC. Its protein product is CASSLNFGAETQYF.

This chain links TRBV29-1 with TRBJ2-3; either TRBD1 or TRBD2 may supply D (5 bases each). Trimming shortened V by 3 bases and J by 0 bases, and 10 bases separated the two germline ends. Looked up from germline, CDR1 is SQVTM and CDR2 is ANQGSEA. This CDR3 has 14 amino acids. The CDR3 bases are TGCAGCGTTGAGGGACGCTCTAGCACAGATACGCAGTATTTT. Amino acids: CSVEGRSSTDTQYF.

V gene TRBV30 combines with J gene TRBJ2-5; no clear D gene. Germline V gives CDR1 GTSNPN, CDR2 SVGIG (reference sequence). Trimming shortened V by 0 bases and J by 1 base, and 6 bases separated the two germline ends. There are 13 residues in the CDR3. CDR3 residues: CAWSVRAQETQYF. The CDR3 nucleotides are TGTGCCTGGAGTGTACGTGCCCAAGAGACCCAGTACTTC.

The J gene is TRBJ1-1, the V gene TRBV5-8; D not resolved. The V end lost 4 bases, the J end lost 1 base, and 14 bases lay between the germline ends. The germline gives CDR1 SGHTS, CDR2 YDEGEE. This CDR3 is 15 amino acids long. CDR3: CASSLGLRQNTEAFF. For the CDR3, the DNA is TGTGCCAGCAGCCTCGGTTTGAGGCAGAACACTGAAGCTTTCTTT.

The chain employs TRBV29-1 and TRBJ2-2; 9 bases agree with TRBD2. The CDR3 consists of 13 residues. With V trimmed by 4 bases and J by 6 bases, 3 bases remained unmatched. Per the germline V gene, CDR1 is SQVTM and CDR2 is ANQGSEA. CDR3: CSVVIAGAGELFF. CDR3 DNA sequence: TGCAGCGTTGTCATAGCGGGAGCCGGGGAGCTGTTTTTT.

The count of this clone is one. The rearrangement links TRBV6-1 to TRBJ2-7, with D unresolved. Germline assignment: CDR1 MNHNS and CDR2 SASEGT. This CDR3 is built from 12 residues. V was shortened by 6 bases and J by 5 bases, with 11 bases between the two germline ends. The CDR3 nucleotides read TGTGCCAGCAGAAAGGCCGTTAACGAGCAGTACTTC. It is translated as CASRKAVNEQYF.

This clone has only a few counts. The chain combines TRBV6-4 with TRBJ2-2; D is ambiguous. V lost 0 bases and J 7 bases, leaving 6 bases between the germline ends. This CDR3 is built from 13 residues. Germline values: CDR1 MRHNA, CDR2 SNTAGT. This CDR3 is CASSDSGRGELFF. CDR3 DNA: TGTGCCAGCAGTGACTCAGGTCGCGGGGAGCTGTTTTTT.

The chain employs TRBV9 and TRBJ2-1; 15 bases match TRBD2. CDR1 is SGDLS, CDR2 YYNGEE, per germline. The ends lost 3 bases at V and 9 bases at J; junction bases unmatched: 4. CDR3 size: 15 residues. The CDR3 DNA reads as TGTGCCAGCAGCGCCGGACTAGCGGGAGGGGGTGAGCAGTTCTTC. This encodes CASSAGLAGGGEQFF.

This sequence joins TRBV10-3 and TRBJ2-7, with D perhaps matching TRBD2 (6 bases). This CDR3 is 12 amino acids long. Germline V gene data show CDR1 as ENHRY and CDR2 as SYGVKD. V lost 5 bases and J 6 bases, leaving 11 bases between the germline ends. CDR3 nucleotide sequence: TGTGCCATCAGTTCCACTAGCCGCGAGCAGTACTTC. Its translation: CAISSTSREQYF.

The CDR3 reads CASRFYRGPEGYTF. The CDR3 DNA reads TGTGCCAGCAGGTTCTACAGGGGGCCGGAAGGCTACACCTTC. The gene calls are TRBV6-5 and TRBJ1-2; 9 bases are a match to TRBD1. CDR3 length: 14 amino acids. Germline values: CDR1 MNHEY, CDR2 SVGAGI. The V and J ends lost 6 bases and 8 bases, in that order; junction bases with no gene match: 10.

The CDR3 is CASGLVPDGKSFQETQYF. CDR3 bases: TGTGCTAGTGGTTTGGTACCCGACGGAAAATCCTTCCAAGAGACCCAGTACTTC. The chain carries TRBV12-5 and TRBJ2-5; D gene unclear. This CDR3 has 18 amino acids. In germline, CDR1 is LGHNT, CDR2 FRNRAP. V dropped 0 bases and J dropped 1 base, with 18 bases sitting between them.

In this sample, this clone turned up once. The chain couples TRBV28 to TRBJ1-1; D is unresolved. The CDR3 has 13 amino acids. V lost 3 bases and J 1 base, leaving 6 bases between the germline ends. From germline, CDR1 is MDHEN and CDR2 SYDVKM. CDR3 amino acids: CASSFGGNTEAFF. The CDR3 nucleotides are TGTGCCAGCAGTTTTGGAGGGAACACTGAAGCTTTCTTT.

The chain uses TRBV11-2 and TRBJ2-7; D is undetermined. Per the germline V gene, CDR1 is SGHAT and CDR2 is FQNNGV. V dropped 1 base and J dropped 1 base, with 11 bases sitting between them. This CDR3 spans 15 amino acids. CDR3 region: CASSLGAILSYEQYF. In DNA form, the CDR3 reads TGTGCCAGCAGCTTAGGGGCGATATTGTCCTACGAGCAGTACTTC.

This chain uses TRBV13 with TRBJ1-5; a possible D gene is TRBD1 (5 bases). Looked up from germline, CDR1 is PRHDT and CDR2 is FYEKMQ (reference sequence). The CDR3 is 15 amino acids. Trimming stripped 0 bases from V and 7 bases from J, with 13 bases between. The CDR3 coding sequence is TGTGCCAGCAGCTTAGGGGGACCTCGTGGGCAGCCCCAGCATTTT. Translated, it gives CASSLGGPRGQPQHF. The full variable domain, in which reference TRBV13 and TRBJ1-5 provide the parts outside the CDR3, is AAGVIQSPRHLIKEKRETATLKCYPIPRHDTVYWYQQGPGQDPQFLISFYEKMQSDKGSIPDRFSAQQFSDYHSELNMSSLELGDSALYFCASSLGGPRGQPQHFGDGTRLSIL.

This clone is a singleton in its sample. The V call is TRBV18, the J call TRBJ1-1; 8 bases are shared with TRBD1. Germline CDR1 is KGHSH and CDR2 is LQKENI. The CDR3 runs to 14 residues. V gave up 4 bases and J gave up 4 bases; unmatched junction bases: 5. The CDR3 protein is CASSLGQGGTEAFF. The DNA of the CDR3 is TGTGCCAGCTCACTAGGACAGGGAGGCACTGAAGCTTTCTTT.

The rearrangement links TRBV9 to TRBJ1-6; no clear D gene. The CDR3 sequence is 13 residues long. CDR1 and CDR2 from the germline V gene are SGDLS and YYNGEE. V was pared by 0 bases and J by 7 bases, with 5 bases between. CDR3 DNA sequence: TGTGCCAGCAGCGTAGAGCGGAATTCACCCCTCCACTTT. Translated: CASSVERNSPLHF.

The chain joins TRBV6-5 to TRBJ2-7; D uncertain. Per the germline V gene, CDR1 is MNHEY and CDR2 is SVGAGI. V was trimmed by 6 bases and J by 0 bases, leaving 12 bases between them. The CDR3 covers 14 residues. The CDR3 spells CASRRHYLSYEQYF. The DNA of the CDR3 is TGTGCCAGCAGGAGACACTACCTCTCCTACGAGCAGTACTTC.

V usage is TRBV9 and J usage is TRBJ2-4, with TRBD2 matching over 15 bases. This CDR3 has 17 residues. Germline CDR1 SGDLS, CDR2 YYNGEE. The V segment lost 7 bases and the J segment 5 bases; nucleotides outside the gene matches: 10. The CDR3 bases are TGTGCCAGCGCCCTTGGACTAGCGGGGGGGCCGCAAAACATTCAGTACTTC. Residues: CASALGLAGGPQNIQYF.

J is TRBJ1-2 and V is TRBV5-6, with D unresolved. V shed 4 bases and J shed 4 bases, with 17 bases lying between them. From germline, CDR1 is SGHDT and CDR2 YYEEEE. The CDR3 runs 15 residues. The CDR3 DNA reads TGTGCCAGCAGCCTCATCGTACTGGAGGGCTATGGCTACACCTTC. Amino acids: CASSLIVLEGYGYTF.

This chain joins TRBV30 and TRBJ2-5, with TRBD1 identical over 8 bases. Germline V CDR1 and CDR2: GTSNPN, SVGIG (reference sequence). CDR3 length equals 15 residues. The ends lost 1 base at V and 7 bases at J; junction bases unmatched: 11. CDR3 sequence (DNA): TGTGCCTGGAGTGCCCAAAGACAGGGGCGGGGGACCCAGTACTTC. Translating gives CAWSAQRQGRGTQYF.